This T cell receptor beta chain originates from a study of T-cell memory formation after mild COVID-19 (dated by TCRdb to the early 2020s). Describing the broader study: TCR sequence clusters from the two donors were found to be largely donor specific. In two donors, T-cell clones that expanded and contracted after mild COVID-19 were tracked by sequencing TCRalpha and TCRbeta repertoires over time. The cohort was made up of two young adult volunteers, one female and one male, who were previously healthy. Broader findings and caveats from the paper: SARS-CoV-2 specificity of the second-wave clones peaking on day 37 was not confirmed. Only a couple of mild cases were covered by the study, and larger cohorts that include severe cases with pre-infection samples were considered necessary. Some responding clones were detected in pre-infection memory, suggesting pre-existing cross-reactive memory T cells joined the SARS-CoV-2 response. Contracting CD4+ clones were found mainly in CM and EM memory subsets, while CD8+ clones were enriched in EMRA. Clones that contracted from day 15 to 85 showed balanced CD4/CD8 phenotypes, whereas a second wave of clones that expanded from day 15 to 37 leaned towards CD4+.

As regards this clonotype: The specificity of this receptor is unknown. The sample holds no much larger clone one base away, and base qualities are not on file.

The sequencer was an Illumina NovaSeq 6000. Using 5'RACE with constant-segment primers, TCRalpha and TCRbeta cDNA libraries were constructed, with sample barcodes and unique molecular identifiers added in the process. Trizol reagent was used to extract RNA from every sample. Library amplification was performed in two PCR steps, and a second sample barcode and Illumina TruSeq adapters were introduced in the second step. Sequencing of the libraries was done on an Illumina NovaSeq, producing 2 x 150 bp paired-end reads. As for how the authors treated the data: Demultiplexing of reads and collapsing into UMI-guided consensus sequences were performed with migec v1.2.7. With mixcr v2.1.11, UMI consensuses were aligned to TRA and TRB V and J templates and assembled into clonotypes. A clonotype was counted as expanded or contracted only if both edgeR and NoisET called the change significant, with noise models trained on biological replicates. For edgeR calls, a false discovery rate-adjusted p below 0.01 and a log2 fold-change threshold of 1 were applied. As an exploratory analysis of dynamics, PCA with hierarchical clustering was applied to max-normalized trajectories of the 1000 most abundant clonotypes. Separately sequenced CD4+ and CD8+ repertoires were used to assign a CD4 or CD8 phenotype to each responding clone. TCRdb ran its own pipeline on the public reads, namely fastp trimming at Q25 and MiXCR clone calling, and kept in-frame beta chains. Each entry merges the rows of one CDR3 protein and shows their most common DNA and genes. Clone size and V and J calls follow TCRdb, not the original study. Here the sample has some 350,000 distinct CDR3 sequences; less than 20% occur a single time. Clones ranked in the top ten supply around 22% of the sample.

Ficoll-Paque density gradient centrifugation was the method used to isolate PBMCs. Its CDR3 holds 16 amino acids, cysteine through phenylalanine. Of all the DNA, just the CDR3 is kept, 48 bases in frame from base 1. CDR1 ENHRY and CDR2 SYGVKD were looked up in the germline V gene. Relative to germline, V is missing 3 bases and J is missing 5 bases, with 5 bases of the junction outside any gene match. The rearrangement combines TRBV10-3 with TRBJ2-2, and TRBD2 aligns with 11 junction nucleotides. The clonotype originates from a man aged 18 to 29 who had mild COVID-19 (a few samples of this study predate the infection). The sample titles of this study are shuffled in the database, so cell type and time point are left out; the donor was told from shared clones. Sequencing was done on a sample of PBMCs or a T cell subset sorted from them (not recorded which). The nucleotide sequence is TGTGCCATCAGTGACACTAGCGGGGGTTGGACCGGGGAGCTGTTTTTT. Its protein is CAISDTSGGWTGELFF.